One TCR beta chain is described in this entry. As previously described, bulk TCR libraries were made using listed TCR primers. Each CDR3 protein gets one entry after TCRdb re-called the PCR reads with MiXCR. The sample has approximately 590,000 distinct CDR3 sequences, 25% seen once. V lost 5 bases and J 7 bases, leaving 18 bases between the germline ends. The length of the CDR3 is 14 residues. In germline, CDR1 is SGHNT, CDR2 YYREEE (reference sequence). The data were taken from a study of molecular identifiers for immune sequencing clone quantification. This rearrangement joins TRBV5-4 to TRBJ1-1, with unresolved D. Sequenced: naive CD8+ T cells from blood, with Jurkat cell RNA spiked in. Noted subset: FACS-sorted CD8+CD4-CCR7+CD45RA+ naive T cells. This receptor was identified in a human donor in good health. Some libraries in this study had Jurkat cell RNA spiked in. The CDR3: CASRPVEGHHEAFF. In nucleotides, the CDR3 is TGTGCCAGCAGACCCGTGGAGGGCCATCATGAAGCTTTCTTT.